One TCR beta chain is described in this entry. The entry originates in a study of blood T cells in healthy people across ages. Study context: About one barcoded beta molecule was captured per two T cells (by template switching).

Combining a sample-barcoded 5' primer with a J-beta primer mix, a second PCR ran for about 7 to 12 cycles. TCRdb re-called the 5' RACE reads with MiXCR, one entry per CDR3 protein. The sample holds 750,000 to 850,000 distinct CDR3 sequences, 20% to 30% seen once. Germline V gene data show CDR1 as SGHTA and CDR2 as FQGNSA. The V gene end was trimmed by 5 bases and the J gene end by 0 bases; junction bases not matched to a gene: 11. The CDR3 contains 17 residues. The data were also submitted as part of a second study, on T cells of mothers and their children.

Sequenced material: blood. This clonotype was obtained from a boy under 18 in good health. The chain combines TRBV7-2 with TRBJ2-3; the match to TRBD2 covers 7 bases. The DNA of the CDR3 is TGTGCCAGCAGCCTAACTGAGACTAGCTGGAGCACAGATACGCAGTATTTT. Translating gives CASSLTETSWSTDTQYF.